The 3 T cell receptor beta chains given below trace back to one sample, sequenced in a study of technical replicates of blood from a handful of donors. This table comes from immunoSEQ multiplex PCR, and its TCRdb copy is limited to in-frame clones, with some not included. Here the sample spans tens of thousands of clones, about nine tenths being singletons. Material for sequencing was T cells isolated from PBMCs. All receptors derive from a human donor in good health.

The chain links TRBV4-2 to TRBJ1-1; D uncertain. CDR1 LGHNA and CDR2 YNFKEQ come from the germline V gene. The CDR3 has 13 amino acids. V lost 1 base and J lost 1, with 4 bases in between. The CDR3 loop is CASSQGANTEAFF. In nucleotides, the CDR3 is TGTGCCAGCAGCCAAGGGGCGAACACTGAAGCTTTCTTT.

The chain links TRBV28 to TRBJ2-7; 9 bases line up with TRBD1. The CDR3 consists of 14 residues. Germline lookup yields CDR1 MDHEN and CDR2 SYDVKM. The V and J ends lost 6 bases and 8 bases, in that order; junction bases with no gene match: 11. The CDR3 nucleotides read TGTGCCAGCAGCATACAGGGGGCAATTGCGAAGCAGTACTTC. Its translation is CASSIQGAIAKQYF.

This chain links TRBV14 with TRBJ1-1; D is perhaps TRBD1 (5 bases). The CDR3 contains 12 residues. V lost 4 bases to trimming and J lost 5 bases, with 8 bases between them. In germline, CDR1 is SGHDN, CDR2 FVKESK. CDR3: CASSRGGTEAFF. The CDR3 bases are TGTGCCAGCAGCCGCGGGGGGACTGAAGCTTTCTTT.